The sequence of this T cell receptor (beta chain) was determined in a study of regulatory T cells in long-lasting Graves disease (dated by TCRdb to the early 2020s). Background on the whole study: Patients with newly diagnosed Graves' disease had been on antithyroid drugs for under 3 months. A total of roughly 35 samples were covered by TCR sequencing, comprising 13 persistent and approximately 20 newly diagnosed Graves' disease patients. The study took place in China and was registered as a clinical trial. This study used TCR sequencing and RNA sequencing of peripheral blood to compare persistent Graves' disease patients against newly diagnosed Graves' disease patients. The research as a whole found: Persistent disease showed preferential use of TRBV28, TRBJ1-2 and TRBJ2-5, whereas newly diagnosed disease favored TRBV20-1 and TRBJ2-1. Only the TCR beta chain was sequenced and analyzed. Compared with newly diagnosed patients, patients with persistent Graves' disease had lower TCR Shannon entropy and fewer highly expanded clones, which suggests clonal expansion. As a limitation, the authors acknowledged that the small sample size may reduce accuracy. Persistent patients shared more public clonotypes among themselves (2,741) than newly diagnosed patients did (approximately 870). Because the primary lesion, thyroid tissue, could not be accessed, the study looked at peripheral blood alone.

Libraries were made using multiplex PCR. This sample was sequenced with an Illumina HiSeq 4000. iRepertoire HTBI primers and Arm-PCR amplification of CDR3 regions were used to construct TCR beta libraries. Before sequencing, the PCR products went through gel purification. The paper's processing steps were these. Gene usage analysis of CDR3 amino acid clonotypes relied on the approximately 60 TRBV and 13 to 15 TRBJ segments identified across samples. Filtered high-quality paired reads were merged into contigs using COPE and FqMerger. BLAST was used to align contigs to IMGT TRBV, TRBD and TRBJ reference genes, with CDR3 defined following IMGT. Any clonotype with a frequency above 0.1% was counted as a highly expanded clone. Repertoire diversity was measured by Shannon entropy, and V-J evenness by the Gini coefficient. A clonotype was considered public if more than one individual shared it. TCRdb trimmed public reads at Q25 via fastp, called clones via MiXCR and kept in-frame beta chains. Each record represents a unique CDR3 protein, reported with the most common genes and DNA among its rows. These V and J calls derive from TCRdb rather than the authors' analysis. Within this sample are about 400,000 distinct CDR3 sequences, with 15% to 20% of them counted one time only. The ten largest clones take up 20% to 25% of the sample.

Germline trimming amounts to 4 bases on V and 2 bases on J, with 8 as the count of junction bases outside the gene matches. Taken from cysteine to phenylalanine, the CDR3 has 15 residues. The DNA shown is the 45-base CDR3, in frame from base 1. CDR1 and CDR2 are read off the germline V gene as SGHTA and FQGTGA. The time point label of this sample denotes: newly diagnosed GD, antithyroid drugs for less than 3 months. RNA was extracted from PBMCs in TRIzol for both TCR sequencing and RNA sequencing. Graves' disease was diagnosed according to American Thyroid Association guidelines. Patients for the study were recruited at an endocrinology department in Xi'an, China. From each patient, approximately 10 milliliters of peripheral blood was collected into an EDTA anticoagulant tube. Ficoll Paque Plus density gradient separation was used to isolate PBMCs, and no further T cell sorting was performed. An Agilent 2100 Bioanalyzer and agarose gel were used to check RNA quality, and a NanoDrop 2000 was used to measure RNA concentration.

This clonotype was recorded at least ten times. It lacks a known antigen. No clone much larger than this one lies a single base away; base qualities are absent. These records were also assigned to another study, of T cells in Graves' hyperthyroidism and ophthalmopathy. The second study's paper adds: Stable Graves' hyperthyroidism was defined as the absence of progression to ophthalmopathy over 18 months of follow-up. Hyperthyroidism patients were newly diagnosed, had a disease duration of under 2 months, and were aged 18 to 65 years. Patients with uncontrolled infections, other autoimmune diseases, pregnancy or lactation were excluded. Clinical symptoms, serum thyroxine and TRAb, thyroid ultrasound, and orbital computed tomography formed the basis for the diagnoses. The first round of RT-PCR for the TCR CDR3 was performed with the HTBI primer set and the Qiagen OneStep RT-PCR kit. Most expanded thyroid clonotypes (frequency above 0.001) were also detected in blood, suggesting blood repertoires may reflect thyroid immune responses. A model built on a 13 V-J signature distinguished ophthalmopathy from stable hyperthyroidism, reaching about 89% sensitivity and 81% to 83% specificity in cross-validation and 80%/75% in testing. During validation, the model predicted progression to ophthalmopathy a median of approximately 6.5 months ahead of onset, with more than 55% sensitivity and 72.22% specificity. To identify TCR V-J signatures that set the groups apart, the researchers used a discovery cohort of 100 patients, made up of roughly 40 with Graves' ophthalmopathy and approximately 57 with stable Graves' hyperthyroidism. Whether ophthalmopathy could be predicted prospectively was tested in an independent validation cohort made up of 18 to 20 hyperthyroidism patients plus 17 patients who later progressed to ophthalmopathy. The roughly 91 discovery patients were randomly divided into training and test sets at a 7:3 ratio. Thyroid tissue and blood T-cell repertoires from six Graves' hyperthyroidism patients were also compared in the study. After blood sampling, hyperthyroidism patients were treated with methimazole at a starting dose of 30 mg daily, and ophthalmopathy patients were treated with high-dose intravenous methylprednisolone. Libraries were constructed in a second round of multiplex PCR, after which size selection and purification were carried out. The libraries were sequenced on an Illumina HiSeq2000 using paired-end 100 bp reads. SOAPnuke was used to process the raw data, removing reads that contained adapters or uncalled bases, had a mean Phred below 15, or lacked an exact match to the constant primer or identifier. High-quality paired reads were merged with COPE v1.2.5, and unique nucleotide sequences were defined as clonotypes. MiTCR v1.1 was used to align clonotypes to the IMGT TRBV, TRBD and TRBJ reference segments. The analysis included only V-J combinations with a frequency above 0.0001, which together covered over 98% of the repertoires. A TCS score was defined as the ratio of F50 (clonal expansion) to E x V (chaos), with BLOSUM62-based TCRdist applied between CDR3 peptides within each V-J. Welch's t-statistics and random forest reduced roughly 530 V-J features to 13, which were used in a naive Bayes classifier (R e1071). No statistical method was used to fix the sample size in advance, and group allocation was not hidden from the investigators. TCR Vbeta CDR3 sequencing of 120 to 150 peripheral blood samples (under 45 ophthalmopathy, under 80 hyperthyroidism and around 17 progressor patients) is reported in the paper.

The sequence joins TRBV7-3 to TRBJ2-7; 7 bases in the middle match TRBD1. This sequence was found in a woman between 18 and 30 years old with Graves disease. Donor details come from another sample of the same person, matched by shared clones. This specimen consisted of peripheral blood mononuclear cells (PBMCs), obtained at new diagnosis, from a patient treated with antithyroid drugs. For the CDR3, the sequence is CASSYGTVGAYEQYF. DNA sequence: TGTGCCAGCAGCTACGGGACAGTGGGGGCCTACGAGCAGTACTTC.